The sequence of this T cell receptor (beta chain) was determined in a study of graft-versus-host responses after intestinal transplantation (dated by TCRdb to about 2021). Context from the whole study: Multivisceral, liver-intestinal, or isolated intestinal transplants were received by the recipients. Samples from a few later patients were sequenced in-house on an Illumina MiSeq with MiXCR processing rather than by the commercial service. Anti-thymocyte globulin induction was given to all recipients, followed by maintenance tacrolimus and steroids for 3 to 4 years. A cohort of around 25 intestinal transplant recipients, including one retransplant, was enrolled, and a few patients lacking pretransplant specimens were excluded. Donor T cell macrochimerism was defined as a peak of at least 4% donor T cells among recipient peripheral blood mononuclear cells. After intestinal transplantation, graft-versus-host and host-versus-graft alloreactive T cell clones in the graft, circulation and bone marrow were tracked using bulk TCR-beta CDR3 sequencing. To identify alloreactive clones, pre-transplant mixed lymphocyte reaction products were sequenced and compared with unstimulated pre-transplant donor and recipient T cells.

The sample's time point label, decoded: cells obtained before transplantation from donor or recipient. CD3+CD4+ and CD3+CD8+ populations were FACS-sorted from unstimulated pre-transplant donor and recipient cells taken from spleen or lymph nodes. Libraries came from the immunoSEQ multiplex PCR assay. For most patients, genomic DNA was isolated using the Qiagen DNeasy Blood and Tissue Kit and was shipped frozen to Adaptive Biotechnologies for TCR sequencing. High-throughput TCR-beta CDR3 sequencing of genomic DNA from most patients was performed by Adaptive Biotechnologies. As for the authors' bioinformatics: TCR sequencing data for approximately 17 patients were retrieved from Adaptive's ImmunoSEQ software; a few other patients were processed with MiXCR and VDJtools. CD4 versus CD8 sorting errors were corrected by removing sequences found in both subsets at a frequency ratio below 5:1. CDR3 nucleotide sequences shared between donor and recipient were removed because their origin could not be assigned. Alloreactive clones required at least 2-fold expansion over unstimulated cells and minimum CFSE-low frequency of 0.002% (template counts) or 0.001% (read counts). A clone was considered mappable if detected in the sequenced pre-transplant spleen, lymph node, or MLR CFSE-low populations of the donor or recipient. Cumulative frequency of alloreactive clones was calculated as a percentage of all sequences weighted by copy number. Held by TCRdb, this immuneACCESS table contains in-frame sequences only and omits some clones. Under half of the omission traces to an unresolved V gene where checked; the cause of the rest is unknown. The V and J calls and clone size were taken over from that table, and D and trimming were inferred from the DNA. The sample yields around 90,000 clones; roughly 93% were counted once. Clones ranked in the top ten supply 0.45% to 0.6% of the sample.

On the study overall, not on this receptor specifically: Conclusions were limited by the relatively low number and heterogeneity of intestinal transplant patients. In patients with donor T cell macrochimerism, the allografts had high GvH to HvG T cell clonal ratios. GvH clones were found in recipient bone marrow, and some of the GvH clones appeared earlier in ileal mucosa or blood, which is consistent with an intestinal mucosal origin. Early after transplant, peak levels of circulating GvH clones were found to be associated with declines in HvG clones.

Trimming removed 0 bases from V and 6 bases from J, leaving 18 bases between the germline ends. The cysteine opens and the phenylalanine closes a CDR3 of 17 amino acids. Of the read, only the CDR3 DNA is kept; its 51 bases are in frame from base 1. The germline V gene provides CDR1 MGHRA and CDR2 YSYEKL. On this clone: The antigen it binds to is not known. Per-base quality was not reported, and no clone a single base away is much larger than it.

The rearrangement joined TRBV4-1 to TRBJ2-1; the D gene is perhaps TRBD2, from 6 matching bases. The receptor's source is a human donor who received an intestinal transplant. Sequencing was performed on unstimulated CD8+ T cells sorted from spleen or lymph node cells, taken before intestinal transplant. The CDR3 reads CASSQDRGLMVGNEQFF. The nucleotide sequence reads TGCGCCAGCAGCCAAGATCGAGGACTAATGGTGGGCAATGAGCAGTTCTTC.